The next 17 T cell receptor beta chains were all read from a single sample in a study of blood T cell repertoires in COVID-19. Data came from immunoSEQ multiplex PCR; TCRdb stores just in-frame clones and leaves some out. The table includes about 26,000 clones, 90% detected once. Sequencing input: peripheral blood. These receptors were taken from a human donor in a cohort sampled during active COVID-19.

This clone has only one observation. The V call is TRBV19, the J call TRBJ1-4, with D hard to call. Germline V gives CDR1 LNHDA, CDR2 SQIVND (reference sequence). CDR3 length: 13 residues. V gave up 1 base and J gave up 5 bases, with 5 bases separating them. This CDR3 reads CASSIAANEKLFF. The CDR3 region has the DNA TGTGCCAGTAGTATAGCCGCGAATGAAAAACTGTTTTTT. The full variable domain, its missing parts supplied by reference TRBV19 and TRBJ1-4, is DGGITQSPKYLFRKEGQNVTLSCEQNLNHDAMYWYRQDPGQGLRLIYYSQIVNDFQKGDIAEGYSVSREKKESFPLTVTSAQKNPTAFYLCASSIAANEKLFFGSGTQLSVL.

The table lists this clone with a few counts. This chain uses TRBV5-1 with TRBJ1-2, with D possibly matching TRBD1 (5 bases). CDR1 and CDR2 (germline): SGHRS, YFSETQ. Trimming took 4 bases from V and 8 from J, leaving 12 bases between them. The CDR3 contains 12 residues. The CDR3 loop reads CASSHDRGGYTF. As DNA, the CDR3 is TGCGCCAGCAGCCATGATCGGGGGGGCTACACCTTC.

The chain recombines TRBV4-3 with TRBJ2-3, with D perhaps TRBD1 (5 bases). Looked up from germline, CDR1 is LGHNA and CDR2 is YSLEER. With 3 bases removed from V and 1 base from J, the gap between germline ends came to 11 bases. CDR3 length: 15 residues. CDR3 region: CASSQIGVGTDTQYF. The CDR3, as DNA: TGCGCCAGCAGCCAGATAGGGGTCGGCACAGATACGCAGTATTTT.

The chain couples TRBV7-2 to TRBJ1-3; 10 nucleotides match TRBD1. The CDR3 runs to 15 residues. Germline CDR1 is SGHTA and CDR2 is FQGNSA. The J segment lost 4 bases and the V segment lost 6 bases, leaving 6 bases of the junction unmatched. Here the CDR3 reads CASSRQGAQGNTIYF. CDR3 nucleotide sequence: TGTGCCAGCAGTCGACAGGGGGCGCAGGGAAACACCATATATTTT.

The chain has TRBV3-1 (or the pseudogene TRBV3-2) and TRBJ2-7; tentatively, D is TRBD1 (6 bases). CDR1 is LGHDT, CDR2 YNNKEL, per germline (reference sequence). The CDR3 extends over 13 amino acids. The V and J ends lost 4 bases and 3 bases respectively, with 10 bases between them. This chain's CDR3 is CASSRGTLYEQYF. The CDR3 nucleotides read TGTGCCAGCAGCCGGGGGACACTCTACGAGCAGTACTTC.

The gene calls are TRBV11-2 and TRBJ2-7; TRBD1 matches at 7 bases. J was trimmed by 6 bases and V by 5 bases; bases with no gene match: 7. This CDR3 region has 13 residues. CDR1 and CDR2 from the germline V gene are SGHAT and FQNNGV. CDR3 residues: CASSHSTGREQYF. Written as DNA, the CDR3 is TGTGCCAGCAGCCACTCGACAGGGCGCGAGCAGTACTTC.

The gene calls are TRBV5-8 and TRBJ1-5, with D possibly matching TRBD1 (5 bases). Germline V CDR1 and CDR2: SGHTS, YDEGEE. The CDR3 is 13 amino acids. V was pared by 6 bases and J by 6 bases, with 13 bases between. CDR3: CASTSLQVQPQHF. The CDR3 nucleotides read TGTGCCAGCACCTCGCTACAGGTTCAGCCCCAGCATTTT. The variable domain in full, completed from reference TRBV5-8 and TRBJ1-5, reads EAGVTQSPTHLIKTRGQQATLRCSPISGHTSVYWYQQALGLGLQFLLWYDEGEERNRGNFPPRFSGRQFPNYSSELNVNALELEDSALYLCASTSLQVQPQHFGDGTRLSIL.

This chain's CDR3 is CASSVGGTLYEQYF. CDR3 DNA sequence: TGTGCCAGCAGCGTAGGAGGGACTCTCTACGAGCAGTACTTC. V usage is TRBV9 and J usage is TRBJ2-7; TRBD2 is a possible D gene (6 bases). The length of the CDR3 is 14 residues. Germline-derived CDR1 and CDR2 are SGDLS and YYNGEE. V shed 0 bases and J shed 3 bases, with 10 bases lying between them.

This clone was seen a single time. The CDR3 DNA sequence: TGTGCCAGCAGTAAAGGGGAGCGGGAGACCCAGTACTTC. Amino acid sequence: CASSKGERETQYF. The chain has TRBV2 and TRBJ2-5; either TRBD1 or TRBD2 may supply D (5 bases each). The germline V gene has CDR1 SNHLY and CDR2 FYNNEI. The CDR3 sequence is 13 residues long. V shed 5 bases and J shed 5 bases, with 12 bases lying between them.

This clone was found once. The J gene is TRBJ2-1, the V gene TRBV6-6; D is ambiguous. The ends were cut back, 0 bases at V and 4 bases at J, with 4 bases in the middle. The CDR3 is made up of 13 amino acids. From germline, CDR1 is MNHNY and CDR2 SVGAGI (reference sequence). CDR3 protein: CASSYSSYNEQFF. CDR3 DNA: TGTGCCAGCAGTTACTCGAGTTACAATGAGCAGTTCTTC.

This rearrangement joins TRBV7-2 to TRBJ1-4; 8 bases fit TRBD1. The CDR3 is 14 residues long. Germline values: CDR1 SGHTA, CDR2 FQGNSA. V was clipped by 5 bases and J by 4 bases; unmatched bases: 3. The CDR3 here is CASSPDRVNEKLFF. CDR3 in DNA: TGTGCCAGCAGCCCGGACAGGGTTAATGAAAAACTGTTTTTT.

This clone appeared once. This rearrangement joins TRBV6-2 or TRBV6-3 to TRBJ2-3, with 10 bases matching TRBD1. V trimming: 5 bases; J trimming: 1 base; junction bases outside the gene matches: 15. CDR3 size: 19 residues. From germline, CDR1 is MNHEY and CDR2 SVGEGT. This CDR3 is CASSARDRGMIMRTDTQYF. The CDR3 nucleotides are TGTGCCAGCAGTGCCCGGGACAGGGGAATGATTATGCGCACAGATACGCAGTATTTT.

This chain uses TRBV6-2 or TRBV6-3 with TRBJ1-2, with TRBD1 matching 8 bases. This CDR3 is 16 amino acids long. The V and J ends lost 5 bases and 1 base, in that order; junction bases with no gene match: 9. CDR1 and CDR2 (germline): MNHEY, SVGEGT. The CDR3 protein is CASSALGDRGNYGYTF. In nucleotides, the CDR3 is TGTGCCAGCAGTGCCCTCGGTGACAGGGGTAACTATGGCTACACCTTC.

This chain joins TRBV27 and TRBJ2-3; 8 bases line up with TRBD1. V was clipped by 4 bases and J by 4 bases; unmatched bases: 4. Germline V gene lookup returns CDR1 MNHEY and CDR2 SMNVEV (reference sequence). This CDR3 has 14 amino acids. The CDR3 is CASSYDRGPDTQYF. DNA of the CDR3: TGTGCCAGCAGTTACGACAGGGGCCCAGATACGCAGTATTTT.

This sequence joins TRBV7-2 and TRBJ2-3, with D tentatively TRBD2 (5 bases). This CDR3 comprises 14 residues. The V gene's germline CDR1 is SGHTA and CDR2 FQGNSA. Trimming removed 0 bases from V and 4 bases from J, with 8 bases in between. CDR3 residues: CASSLAGSADTQYF. CDR3 DNA sequence: TGTGCCAGCAGCTTAGCGGGGAGCGCAGATACGCAGTATTTT.

The chain carries TRBV5-1 and TRBJ2-3; TRBD2 agrees at 11 bases. Germline V gene lookup returns CDR1 SGHRS and CDR2 YFSETQ. The CDR3 length is 15 residues. Trimming cost V 4 bases and J 1 base; bases outside gene matches: 2. CDR3 residues: CASSKLAGGTDTQYF. CDR3 in DNA: TGCGCCAGCAGCAAACTAGCGGGGGGCACAGATACGCAGTATTTT.

The gene calls are TRBV19 and TRBJ1-5; TRBD1 agrees at 7 bases. There are 14 residues in the CDR3. In germline, CDR1 is LNHDA, CDR2 SQIVND (reference sequence). V lost 6 bases, J lost 6 bases, and 8 bases stayed unmatched. The CDR3 nucleotides are TGTGCCAGTAGCGGGGGACAGATGGTTCAGCCCCAGCATTTT. Its protein product is CASSGGQMVQPQHF.